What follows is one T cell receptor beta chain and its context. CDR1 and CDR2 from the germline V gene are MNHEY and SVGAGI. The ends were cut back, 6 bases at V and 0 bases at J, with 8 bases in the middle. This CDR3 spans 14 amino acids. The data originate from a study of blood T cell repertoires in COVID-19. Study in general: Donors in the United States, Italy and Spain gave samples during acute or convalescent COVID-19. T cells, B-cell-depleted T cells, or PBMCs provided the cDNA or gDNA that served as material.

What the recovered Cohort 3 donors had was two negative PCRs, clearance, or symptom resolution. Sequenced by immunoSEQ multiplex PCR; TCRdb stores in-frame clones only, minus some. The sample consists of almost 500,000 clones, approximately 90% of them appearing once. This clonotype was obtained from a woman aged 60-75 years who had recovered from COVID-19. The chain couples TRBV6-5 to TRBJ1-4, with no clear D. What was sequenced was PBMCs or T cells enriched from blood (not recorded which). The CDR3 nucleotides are TGTGCCAGCAGAAGTCGGGCAACTAATGAAAAACTGTTTTTT. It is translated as CASRSRATNEKLFF.